The 18 T cell receptor beta chains presented below share a single source sample, sequenced in a study of T cells in Graves' hyperthyroidism and ophthalmopathy. RNA transcripts were the template for amplifying TCR beta CDR3 regions. Primed by the HTBI set, a first-round RT-PCR was run on the TCR CDR3. TCRdb redid the calling of the multiplex PCR reads with MiXCR, one entry per CDR3 protein. There are hundreds of thousands of distinct CDR3 sequences in the sample; around a sixth occur only once, and around 17% lies in the top ten. Sequencing input: blood. These receptors were collected from a woman in her 50s with Graves' hyperthyroidism that later progressed to Graves' ophthalmopathy.

Comment on this clonotype: One end of the junction fails to match germline, which may point to a read error. The V and J genes are TRBV7-9 and TRBJ2-1, with TRBD2 matching over 16 bases. CDR3 size: 18 residues. Looked up from germline, CDR1 is SEHNR and CDR2 is FQNEAQ (reference sequence). CDR3 coding DNA: TGTGCCAGCAGCTTGGGGACTAGCGGGGGGGAACGCTACGATGAGCAGTTCTTC. This translates into CASSLGTSGGERYDEQFF.

This sequence joins TRBV20-1 and TRBJ1-2; tentatively, D is TRBD1 (5 bases). This CDR3 contains 11 residues. V dropped 6 bases and J dropped 2 bases, with 7 bases sitting between them. Germline CDR1 and CDR2: DFQATT and SNEGSKA (reference sequence). The CDR3 DNA reads TGCAGTGCCTGGGGGAACTATGGCTACACCTTC. It specifies CSAWGNYGYTF.

Ten or more counts support this clonotype. This rearrangement joins TRBV12-3 or TRBV12-4 to TRBJ1-1; D is unresolved. V shed 7 bases and J shed 3 bases, with 6 bases lying between them. CDR3 size: 11 residues. This CDR3 reads CASMADTEAFF. The CDR3 nucleotides are TGTGCCAGCATGGCCGACACTGAAGCTTTCTTT.

The V call is TRBV5-1, the J call TRBJ2-1; 9 positions agree with TRBD2. The CDR3 consists of 16 residues. Germline values: CDR1 SGHRS, CDR2 YFSETQ. Trimming cost V 0 bases and J 7 bases; bases outside gene matches: 8. The CDR3 DNA is TGCGCCAGCAGCTTGGTGGGCGGGGGGGCATGGAATGAGCAGTTCTTC. The encoded protein is CASSLVGGGAWNEQFF.

Turning to this clonotype: This may arise from a read error, as a much more abundant clone is one base away. V usage is TRBV27 and J usage is TRBJ2-5; tentative D call: TRBD2 (6 bases). The CDR3 runs 13 residues. Germline V gene data show CDR1 as MNHEY and CDR2 as SMNVEV (reference sequence). The CDR3, as DNA: TGTGCCAGCAGTTTTAGGGAGGAAGAGACCCGGTACTTC. This codes for CASSFREEETRYF.

This clonotype appeared many times. V and J are TRBV7-2 and TRBJ2-7; maybe TRBD2 (6 bases). CDR3 length: 14 amino acids. The germline V and J ends were trimmed by 3 bases and 5 bases, with 14 bases remaining between them. Germline assignment: CDR1 SGHTA and CDR2 FQGNSA. The CDR3 is CASSFWGVDHEQYF. The CDR3 bases are TGTGCCAGCAGCTTCTGGGGGGTAGACCACGAGCAGTACTTC. Full variable domain (outside the CDR3, taken from reference TRBV7-2 and TRBJ2-7): GAGVSQSPSNKVTEKGKDVELRCDPISGHTALYWYRQSLGQGLEFLIYFQGNSAPDKSGLPSDRFSAERTGGSVSTLTIQRTQQEDSAVYLCASSFWGVDHEQYFGPGTRLTVT.

The chain uses TRBV6-6 and TRBJ2-3; D is possibly TRBD1 or TRBD2 (5 bases each). The germline V and J ends were trimmed by 0 bases and 5 bases, with 12 bases remaining between them. CDR3 length: 15 amino acids. CDR1 MNHNY and CDR2 SVGAGI come from the germline V gene (reference sequence). The CDR3 DNA follows: TGTGCCAGCAGTTACTCGGGGGTTCAGGGAGATACGCAGTATTTT. Residues: CASSYSGVQGDTQYF.

This clonotype came up a few times. The chain combines TRBV12-3 or TRBV12-4 with TRBJ1-1, with 7 positions matching TRBD1. The V and J ends lost 5 bases and 5 bases, in that order; junction bases with no gene match: 5. The CDR3 runs to 13 residues. Here the CDR3 DNA reads TGTGCCAGCAGTCCGCTGACAGGGACTGAAGCTTTCTTT. Protein: CASSPLTGTEAFF.

This clonotype appeared many times. V usage is TRBV18 and J usage is TRBJ1-1, with D tentatively TRBD1 (5 bases). V gave up 3 bases and J gave up 4 bases, with 18 bases separating them. CDR1 is KGHSH and CDR2 is LQKENI in the germline V gene. This CDR3 has 16 residues. CDR3 protein: CASSPRAGRGVTEAFF. DNA of the CDR3: TGTGCCAGCTCACCCCGGGCAGGGAGGGGTGTCACTGAAGCTTTCTTT.

V gene TRBV19 combines with J gene TRBJ1-5; no definite D call. Trimming cost V 4 bases and J 0 bases, with 10 bases left between them. The CDR3 sequence is 15 residues long. Germline values: CDR1 LNHDA, CDR2 SQIVND (reference sequence). The CDR3 DNA reads as TGTGCCAGTAGTAGGGCGGATGATAGCAATCAGCCCCAGCATTTT. Translated: CASSRADDSNQPQHF.

The chain's CDR3 is CASSQGGSGVTYEQYF. The DNA for the CDR3 is TGTGCCAGCAGCCAAGGCGGGTCTGGGGTTACTTACGAGCAGTACTTC. The chain uses TRBV3-1 and TRBJ2-7; weak D call: TRBD2 (5 bases). There are 16 residues in the CDR3. The germline V gene encodes CDR1 LGHDT and CDR2 YNNKEL (reference sequence). Trimming shortened V by 1 base and J by 4 bases, and 17 bases separated the two germline ends.

This clonotype was detected a few times. The genes are TRBV24-1 and TRBJ2-2, with D unresolved. Germline V gene data show CDR1 as KGHDR and CDR2 as SFDVKD. V was shortened by 0 bases and J by 5 bases, with 3 bases between the two germline ends. The CDR3 contains 13 residues. The CDR3 reads CATSDLRTGELFF. In DNA, the CDR3 is TGTGCCACCAGTGATTTGAGGACCGGGGAGCTGTTTTTT.

This clonotype was observed many times. The V gene is TRBV7-8, the J gene TRBJ2-3, with TRBD1 matching 9 bases. CDR1 is SGHVS, CDR2 FQNEAQ, per germline. Trimming took 3 bases from V and 4 from J; bases not matched to a gene: 8. CDR3 size: 16 residues. The CDR3 region has the DNA TGTGCCAGCAGCTTGGCCCCGGGACAGGGTCCAGATACGCAGTATTTT. Translated, it gives CASSLAPGQGPDTQYF.

The rearrangement uses TRBV5-4 and TRBJ1-1, with TRBD1 identical over 11 bases. The J segment lost 3 bases and the V segment lost 4 bases, leaving 8 bases of the junction unmatched. Per germline, CDR1 SGHNT and CDR2 YYREEE (reference sequence). The CDR3 is made up of 16 amino acids. DNA for the CDR3: TGTGCCAGCAGCAATCCTCCGGGACAGGGGGACACTGAAGCTTTCTTT. Its protein is CASSNPPGQGDTEAFF.

This clonotype was found a few times. V and J are TRBV29-1 and TRBJ1-1, with D hard to call. The V and J ends lost 1 base and 0 bases respectively, with 12 bases between them. The CDR3 is 15 residues long. The germline V gene encodes CDR1 SQVTM and CDR2 ANQGSEA. Here the CDR3 DNA reads TGCAGCGTTGAAGGCGGAACGGGAATGAACACTGAAGCTTTCTTT. It yields the protein CSVEGGTGMNTEAFF.

The chain is built from TRBV12-3 or TRBV12-4 and TRBJ1-2, with TRBD1 matching 9 bases. This CDR3 is 14 amino acids long. Trimming cost V 7 bases and J 6 bases; bases outside gene matches: 9. CDR3 residues: CASNPGTGLDGYTF. The CDR3 DNA follows: TGTGCCAGCAACCCAGGGACAGGGTTGGATGGCTACACCTTC.

This clonotype has ten or more counts. CDR3 residues: CASSLAPQAGGYEQYF. The CDR3 bases are TGTGCCAGCAGCTTAGCCCCCCAGGCAGGGGGGTACGAGCAGTACTTC. The chain has TRBV7-8 and TRBJ2-7, with a weak D call TRBD1 (7 bases). Germline loops: CDR1 SGHVS, CDR2 FQNEAQ. The length of the CDR3 is 16 residues. The germline V and J ends were trimmed by 0 bases and 4 bases, with 16 bases remaining between them. The variable domain in full, with the rest retrieved from reference TRBV7-8 and TRBJ2-7, is GAGVSQSPRYKVAKRGQDVALRCDPISGHVSLFWYQQALGQGPEFLTYFQNEAQLDKSGLPSDRFFAERPEGSVSTLKIQRTQQEDSAVYLCASSLAPQAGGYEQYFGPGTRLTVT.

Concerning this clonotype: A read error may account for a junction end that differs from germline. The genes are TRBV30 and TRBJ1-2, with D perhaps matching TRBD1 (5 bases). Germline-derived CDR1 and CDR2 are GTSNPN and SVGIG (reference sequence). This CDR3 is 13 amino acids long. The CDR3 reads CARRGKGIYSYTF. CDR3 nucleotides: TGTGCCCGGCGGGGGAAGGGAATCTATAGCTACACCTTC.